What follows are 11 T cell receptor beta chains derived from one specimen sequenced in a study of blood T cell repertoires in COVID-19. This table comes from immunoSEQ multiplex PCR, and its TCRdb copy is limited to in-frame clones, with some not included. The table has around 50,000 clones, around 90% seen once. Specimen: peripheral blood. These receptors all come from a woman aged 80 or over with COVID-19, enrolled during active disease.

The chain employs TRBV2 and TRBJ1-6; perhaps TRBD1 as D (6 bases). Trimming took 3 bases from V and 7 from J, leaving 13 bases between them. This CDR3 has 15 amino acids. CDR1 is SNHLY and CDR2 is FYNNEI in the germline V gene. CDR3 bases: TGTGCCAGCAGTGATCAGGGGCGGGGGAATTCACCCCTCCACTTT. It translates to CASSDQGRGNSPLHF.

CDR3: CASRSGAYEQYF. The CDR3 DNA reads TGTGCCAGCCGTAGCGGGGCCTACGAGCAGTACTTC. This chain joins TRBV2 and TRBJ2-7, with TRBD2 matching 8 bases. Germline CDR1 reads SNHLY; CDR2 reads FYNNEI. The ends lost 8 bases at V and 2 bases at J; junction bases unmatched: 2. This CDR3 has 12 amino acids. Complete variable domain (other parts from reference TRBV2 and TRBJ2-7): EPEVTQTPSHQVTQMGQEVILRCVPISNHLYFYWYRQILGQKVEFLVSFYNNEISEKSEIFDDQFSVERPDGSNFTLKIRSTKLEDSAMYFCASRSGAYEQYFGPGTRLTVT.

This chain connects TRBV27 to TRBJ1-1, with TRBD1 as a possible D gene (5 bases). Per germline, CDR1 MNHEY and CDR2 SMNVEV (reference sequence). The CDR3 has 14 residues. V was cut by 2 bases and J by 1 base, with 8 bases left in between. The CDR3, as DNA: TGTGCCAGCAGTTTAAGGAGGGGGAACACTGAAGCTTTCTTT. This translates into CASSLRRGNTEAFF.

The chain is built from TRBV9 and TRBJ1-2; possible D gene TRBD1, 5 bases. The CDR3 extends over 15 amino acids. The V end lost 0 bases, the J end lost 4 bases, and 13 bases lay between the germline ends. Germline loops: CDR1 SGDLS, CDR2 YYNGEE. The CDR3 sequence: CASSVERRGGYGYTF. As DNA, the CDR3 is TGTGCCAGCAGCGTAGAGCGGCGGGGGGGCTATGGCTACACCTTC.

This chain joins TRBV2 and TRBJ1-5; the D is unclear. Trimming removed 3 bases from V and 10 bases from J, with 10 bases in between. The CDR3 is made up of 12 amino acids. Germline loops: CDR1 SNHLY, CDR2 FYNNEI. Here the CDR3 reads CASSDSIKPQHF. The CDR3 DNA is TGTGCCAGCAGTGACAGTATCAAACCCCAGCATTTT.

This chain links TRBV5-1 with TRBJ1-6; TRBD1 aligns across 8 bases. The length of the CDR3 is 16 residues. The V and J ends lost 0 bases and 7 bases, in that order; junction bases with no gene match: 6. CDR1 is SGHRS and CDR2 is YFSETQ in the germline V gene. The CDR3 loop is CASSLDRGASNSPLHF. The CDR3 DNA follows: TGCGCCAGCAGCTTGGACAGGGGGGCGTCCAATTCACCCCTCCACTTT.

This clone is a singleton in its sample. The genes are TRBV10-3 and TRBJ1-1, with a possible D match to TRBD1 (5 bases). The CDR3 runs to 15 residues. V dropped 7 bases and J dropped 1 base, with 16 bases sitting between them. The germline V gene encodes CDR1 ENHRY and CDR2 SYGVKD. CDR3 bases: TGTGCCATCAACAGGAGACCAGGCCCGAACACTGAAGCTTTCTTT. It is translated as CAINRRPGPNTEAFF.

The gene calls are TRBV28 and TRBJ1-5, with D possibly being TRBD1 (5 bases). V was pared by 6 bases and J by 6 bases, with 15 bases between. The CDR3 extends over 14 amino acids. Germline CDR1 reads MDHEN; CDR2 reads SYDVKM. As DNA, the CDR3 is TGTGCCAGCAGGCCACAGGTAACAGTTCAGCCCCAGCATTTT. It yields the protein CASRPQVTVQPQHF.

This chain joins TRBV9 and TRBJ1-5; D gene ambiguous. Trimming cost V 3 bases and J 0 bases, with 10 bases left between them. There are 15 residues in the CDR3. CDR1 and CDR2 (germline): SGDLS, YYNGEE. DNA for the CDR3: TGTGCCAGCAGCGCCTATCCTGATAGCAATCAGCCCCAGCATTTT. Its protein is CASSAYPDSNQPQHF.

The V gene is TRBV2, the J gene TRBJ2-7; TRBD1 might be the D (5 bases). This CDR3 spans 13 amino acids. Between the trimmed V and J ends, which lost 4 bases and 4 bases, there was a span of 11 bases. CDR1 is SNHLY and CDR2 is FYNNEI in the germline V gene. For the CDR3, the DNA is TGTGCCAGCAGTGTAATAGGGGCATACGAGCAGTACTTC. Encoded protein: CASSVIGAYEQYF.

J is TRBJ2-1 and V is TRBV20-1, with D uncertain. This CDR3 is built from 11 residues. Trimming removed 6 bases at V and 5 bases at J, with 8 bases between. The germline CDR1 and CDR2 sequences are DFQATT and SNEGSKA (reference sequence). CDR3 residues: CSAARNNEQFF. As DNA, the CDR3 is TGCAGTGCGGCTAGGAACAATGAGCAGTTCTTC.